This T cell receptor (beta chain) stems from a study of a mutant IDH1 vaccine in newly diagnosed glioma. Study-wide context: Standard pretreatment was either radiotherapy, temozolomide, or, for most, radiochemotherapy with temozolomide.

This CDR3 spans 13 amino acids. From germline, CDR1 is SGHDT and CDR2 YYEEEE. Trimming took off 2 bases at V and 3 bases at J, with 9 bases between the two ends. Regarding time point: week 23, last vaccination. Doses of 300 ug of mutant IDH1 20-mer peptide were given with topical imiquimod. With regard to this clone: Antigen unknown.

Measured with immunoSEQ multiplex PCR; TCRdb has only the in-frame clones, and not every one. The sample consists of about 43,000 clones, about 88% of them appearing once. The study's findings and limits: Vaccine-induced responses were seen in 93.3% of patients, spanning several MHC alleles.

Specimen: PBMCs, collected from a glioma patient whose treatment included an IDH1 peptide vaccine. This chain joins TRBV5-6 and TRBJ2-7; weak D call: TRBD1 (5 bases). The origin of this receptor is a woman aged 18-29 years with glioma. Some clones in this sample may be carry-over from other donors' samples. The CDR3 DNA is TGTGCCAGCAGCTTCCAGGGAAGCTACGAGCAGTACTTC. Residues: CASSFQGSYEQYF.